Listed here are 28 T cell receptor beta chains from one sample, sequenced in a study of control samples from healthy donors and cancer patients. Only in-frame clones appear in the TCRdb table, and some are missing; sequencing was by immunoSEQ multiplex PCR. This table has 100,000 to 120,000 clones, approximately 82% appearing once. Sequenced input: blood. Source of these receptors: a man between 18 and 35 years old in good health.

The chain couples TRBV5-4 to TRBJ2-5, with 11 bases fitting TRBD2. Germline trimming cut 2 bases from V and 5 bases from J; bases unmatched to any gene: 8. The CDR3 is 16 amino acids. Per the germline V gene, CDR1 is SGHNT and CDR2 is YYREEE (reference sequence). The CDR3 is CASSFSSGGARETQYF. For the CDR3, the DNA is TGTGCCAGCAGCTTTAGTAGCGGGGGGGCCCGGGAGACCCAGTACTTC. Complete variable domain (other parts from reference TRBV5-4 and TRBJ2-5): ETGVTQSPTHLIKTRGQQVTLRCSSQSGHNTVSWYQQALGQGPQFIFQYYREEENGRGNFPPRFSGLQFPNYSSELNVNALELDDSALYLCASSFSSGGARETQYFGPGTRLLVL.

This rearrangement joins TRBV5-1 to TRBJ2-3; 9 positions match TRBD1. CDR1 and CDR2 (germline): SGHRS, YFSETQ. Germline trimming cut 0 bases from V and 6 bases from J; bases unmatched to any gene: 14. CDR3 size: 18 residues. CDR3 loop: CASSLDQEGQGSIDTQYF. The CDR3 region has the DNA TGCGCCAGCAGCTTGGACCAAGAGGGACAGGGTAGTATCGATACGCAGTATTTT.

CDR3 bases: TGTGCCAGCTCACCGCAACTGGGAAACACCATATATTTT. It translates to CASSPQLGNTIYF. The rearrangement uses TRBV18 and TRBJ1-3; no clear D. The length of the CDR3 is 13 residues. The germline gives CDR1 KGHSH, CDR2 LQKENI. The V and J ends lost 3 bases and 4 bases respectively, with 7 bases between them.

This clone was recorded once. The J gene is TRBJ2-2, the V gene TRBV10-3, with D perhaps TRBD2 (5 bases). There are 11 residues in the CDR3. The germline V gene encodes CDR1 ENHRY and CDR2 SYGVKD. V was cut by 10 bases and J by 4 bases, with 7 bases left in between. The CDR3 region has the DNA TGTGCCACCCGGGGCACCGGGGAGCTGTTTTTT. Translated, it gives CATRGTGELFF.

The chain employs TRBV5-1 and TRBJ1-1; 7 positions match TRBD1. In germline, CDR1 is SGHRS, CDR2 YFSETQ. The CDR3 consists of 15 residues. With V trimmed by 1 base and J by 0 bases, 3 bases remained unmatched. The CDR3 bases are TGCGCCAGCAGCTTGACGACAGGGATGAACACTGAAGCTTTCTTT. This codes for CASSLTTGMNTEAFF.

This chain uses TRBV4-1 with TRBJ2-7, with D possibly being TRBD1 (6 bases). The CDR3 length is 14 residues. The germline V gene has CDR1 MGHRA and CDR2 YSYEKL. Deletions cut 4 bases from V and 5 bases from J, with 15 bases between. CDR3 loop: CASSRNTGHHEQYV. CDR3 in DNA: TGCGCCAGCAGCCGGAACACAGGGCACCACGAGCAGTACGTC.

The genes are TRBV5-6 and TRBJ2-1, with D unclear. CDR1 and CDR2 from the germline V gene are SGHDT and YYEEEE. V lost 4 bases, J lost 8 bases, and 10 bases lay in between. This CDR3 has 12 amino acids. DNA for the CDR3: TGTGCCAGCAGCCTAAGTATCTATGAGCAGTTCTTC. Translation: CASSLSIYEQFF.

The CDR3 loop reads CASSPGPFASGANVLTF. CDR3 coding DNA: TGCGCCAGCAGCCCCGGACCTTTCGCCTCTGGGGCCAACGTCCTGACTTTC. The chain combines TRBV4-1 with TRBJ2-6; D remains ambiguous. The CDR3 spans 17 residues. Looked up from germline, CDR1 is MGHRA and CDR2 is YSYEKL. The ends were cut back, 4 bases at V and 0 bases at J, with 13 bases in the middle.

CDR3 DNA: TGCAGCGTTGAAGATCCGGGGACATCCTACGAGCAGTACTTC. This translates into CSVEDPGTSYEQYF. J is TRBJ2-7 and V is TRBV29-1; weak D call: TRBD1 (6 bases). The CDR3 extends over 14 amino acids. Germline V gene data show CDR1 as SQVTM and CDR2 as ANQGSEA. V shed 0 bases and J shed 1 base, with 10 bases lying between them.

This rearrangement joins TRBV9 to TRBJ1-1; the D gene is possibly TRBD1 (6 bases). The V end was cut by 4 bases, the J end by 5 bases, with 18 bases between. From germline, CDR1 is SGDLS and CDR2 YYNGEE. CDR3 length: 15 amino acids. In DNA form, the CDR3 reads TGTGCCAGCAGCCCTAGTTCAACAGGGCGAACTGAAGCTTTCTTT. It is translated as CASSPSSTGRTEAFF.

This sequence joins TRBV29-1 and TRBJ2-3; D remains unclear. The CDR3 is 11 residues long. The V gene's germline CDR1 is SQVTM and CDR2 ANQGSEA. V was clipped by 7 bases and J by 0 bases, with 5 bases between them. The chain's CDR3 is CSELSTDTQYF. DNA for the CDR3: TGCAGCGAACTGAGCACAGATACGCAGTATTTT.

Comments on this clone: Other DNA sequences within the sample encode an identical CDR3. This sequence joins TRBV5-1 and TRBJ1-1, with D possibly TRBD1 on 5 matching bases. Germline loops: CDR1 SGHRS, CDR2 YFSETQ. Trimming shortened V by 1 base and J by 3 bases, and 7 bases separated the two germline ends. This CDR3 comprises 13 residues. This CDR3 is CASSLLGDTEAFF. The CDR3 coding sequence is TGCGCCAGCAGCTTGCTGGGGGACACTGAAGCTTTCTTT. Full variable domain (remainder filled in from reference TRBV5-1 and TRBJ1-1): KAGVTQTPRYLIKTRGQQVTLSCSPISGHRSVSWYQQTPGQGLQFLFEYFSETQRNKGNFPGRFSGRQFSNSRSEMNVSTLELGDSALYLCASSLLGDTEAFFGQGTRLTVV.

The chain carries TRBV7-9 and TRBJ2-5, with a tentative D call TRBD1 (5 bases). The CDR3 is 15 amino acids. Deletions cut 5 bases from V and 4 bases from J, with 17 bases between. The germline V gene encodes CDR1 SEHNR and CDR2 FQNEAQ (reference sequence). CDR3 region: CASSPIGRVGETQYF. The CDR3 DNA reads TGTGCCAGCAGCCCCATCGGCAGGGTGGGAGAGACCCAGTACTTC.

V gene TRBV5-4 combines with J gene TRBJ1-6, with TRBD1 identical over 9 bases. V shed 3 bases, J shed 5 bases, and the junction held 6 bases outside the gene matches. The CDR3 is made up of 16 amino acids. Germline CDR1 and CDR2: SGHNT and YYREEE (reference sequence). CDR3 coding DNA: TGTGCCAGCAGCTCCGGGGACAGGGCTCATAATTCACCCCTCCACTTT. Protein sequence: CASSSGDRAHNSPLHF. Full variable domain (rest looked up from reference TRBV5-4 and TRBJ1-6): ETGVTQSPTHLIKTRGQQVTLRCSSQSGHNTVSWYQQALGQGPQFIFQYYREEENGRGNFPPRFSGLQFPNYSSELNVNALELDDSALYLCASSSGDRAHNSPLHFGNGTRLTVT.

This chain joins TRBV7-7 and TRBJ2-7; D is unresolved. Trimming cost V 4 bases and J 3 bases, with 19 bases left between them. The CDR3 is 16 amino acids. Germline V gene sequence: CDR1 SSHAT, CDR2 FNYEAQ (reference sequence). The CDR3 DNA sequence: TGTGCCAGCAGCTCTCCCCCATTGGTCCTGCGCTACGAGCAGTACGTC. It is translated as CASSSPPLVLRYEQYV.

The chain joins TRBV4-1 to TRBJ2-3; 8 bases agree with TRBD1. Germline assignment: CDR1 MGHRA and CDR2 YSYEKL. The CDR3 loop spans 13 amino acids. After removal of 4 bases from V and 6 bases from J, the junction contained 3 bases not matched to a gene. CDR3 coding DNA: TGCGCCAGCAGCCGATCAGGGGGCGATACGCAGTATTTT. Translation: CASSRSGGDTQYF.

The CDR3 region is CASSLRINEQFF. Here the CDR3 DNA reads TGCGCCAGCAGCCTAAGAATTAATGAGCAGTTCTTC. The chain is built from TRBV5-1 and TRBJ2-1; D gene ambiguous. The V gene lost 4 bases and the J gene lost 7 bases, with 9 bases spanning the gap. Per germline, CDR1 SGHRS and CDR2 YFSETQ. This CDR3 spans 12 amino acids.

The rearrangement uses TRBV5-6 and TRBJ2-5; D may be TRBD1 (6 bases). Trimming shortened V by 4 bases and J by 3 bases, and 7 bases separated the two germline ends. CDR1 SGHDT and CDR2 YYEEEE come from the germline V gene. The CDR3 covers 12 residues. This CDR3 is CASSRTEETQYF. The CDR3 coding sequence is TGTGCCAGCAGCCGGACAGAAGAGACCCAGTACTTC.

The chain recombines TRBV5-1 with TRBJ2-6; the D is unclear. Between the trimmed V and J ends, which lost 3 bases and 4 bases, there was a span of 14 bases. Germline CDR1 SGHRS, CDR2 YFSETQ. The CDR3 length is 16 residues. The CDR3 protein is CASSSTSTSGANVLTF. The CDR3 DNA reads TGCGCCAGCAGCTCCACTTCAACCTCCGGGGCCAACGTCCTGACTTTC.

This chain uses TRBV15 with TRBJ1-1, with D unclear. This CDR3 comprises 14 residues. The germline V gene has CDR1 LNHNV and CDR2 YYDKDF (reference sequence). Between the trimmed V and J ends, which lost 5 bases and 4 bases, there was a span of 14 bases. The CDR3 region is CATSSLGRGTEAFF. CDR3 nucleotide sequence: TGTGCCACCAGCTCCCTCGGACGGGGCACTGAAGCTTTCTTT.

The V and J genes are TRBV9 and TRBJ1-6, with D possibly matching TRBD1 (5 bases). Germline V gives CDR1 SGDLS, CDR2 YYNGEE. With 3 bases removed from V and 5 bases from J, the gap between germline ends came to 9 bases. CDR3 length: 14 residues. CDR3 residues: CASSARQNNSPLHF. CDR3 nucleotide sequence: TGTGCCAGCAGCGCCCGACAGAATAATTCACCCCTCCACTTT.

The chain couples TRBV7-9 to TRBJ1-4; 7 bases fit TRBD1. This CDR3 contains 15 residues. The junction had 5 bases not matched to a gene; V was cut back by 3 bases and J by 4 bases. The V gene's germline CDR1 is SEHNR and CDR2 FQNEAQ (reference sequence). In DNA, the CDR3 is TGTGCCAGCAGCTTCTCCGGGACAGATAATGAAAAACTGTTTTTT. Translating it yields CASSFSGTDNEKLFF. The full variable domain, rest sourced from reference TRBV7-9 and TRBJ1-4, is DTGVSQNPRHKITKRGQNVTFRCDPISEHNRLYWYRQTLGQGPEFLTYFQNEAQLEKSRLLSDRFSAERPKGSFSTLEIQRTEQGDSAMYLCASSFSGTDNEKLFFGSGTQLSVL.

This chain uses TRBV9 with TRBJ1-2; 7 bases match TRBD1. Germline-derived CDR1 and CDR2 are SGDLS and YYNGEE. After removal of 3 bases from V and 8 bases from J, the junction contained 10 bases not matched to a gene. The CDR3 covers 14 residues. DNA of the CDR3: TGTGCCAGCAGCGGCCTTGACAGGGCGGGCGGCTACACCTTC. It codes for CASSGLDRAGGYTF.

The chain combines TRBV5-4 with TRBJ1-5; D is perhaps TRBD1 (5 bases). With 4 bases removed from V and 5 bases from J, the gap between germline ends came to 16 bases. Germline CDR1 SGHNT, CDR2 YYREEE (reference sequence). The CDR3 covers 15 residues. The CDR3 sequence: CASSPGTEHHQPQHF. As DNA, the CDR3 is TGTGCCAGCAGCCCGGGGACGGAGCACCATCAGCCCCAGCATTTT. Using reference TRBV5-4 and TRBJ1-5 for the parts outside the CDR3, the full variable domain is ETGVTQSPTHLIKTRGQQVTLRCSSQSGHNTVSWYQQALGQGPQFIFQYYREEENGRGNFPPRFSGLQFPNYSSELNVNALELDDSALYLCASSPGTEHHQPQHFGDGTRLSIL.

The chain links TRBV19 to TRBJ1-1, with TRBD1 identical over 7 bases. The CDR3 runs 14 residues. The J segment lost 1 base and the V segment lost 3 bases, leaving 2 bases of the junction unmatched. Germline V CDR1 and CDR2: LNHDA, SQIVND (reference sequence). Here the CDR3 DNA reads TGTGCCAGTAGTATTAACAGGGGGAACACTGAAGCTTTCTTT. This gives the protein CASSINRGNTEAFF.

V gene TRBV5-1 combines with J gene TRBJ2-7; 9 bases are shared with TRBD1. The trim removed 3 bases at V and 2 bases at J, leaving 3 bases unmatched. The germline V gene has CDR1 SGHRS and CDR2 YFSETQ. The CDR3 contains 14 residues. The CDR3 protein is CASSSRDRAYEQYF. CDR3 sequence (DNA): TGCGCCAGCAGCTCGCGGGACAGGGCCTACGAGCAGTACTTC.

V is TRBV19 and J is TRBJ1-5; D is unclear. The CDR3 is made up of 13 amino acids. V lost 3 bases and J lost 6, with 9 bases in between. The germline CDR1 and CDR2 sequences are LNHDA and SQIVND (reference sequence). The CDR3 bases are TGTGCCAGTAGTATTACTACAGCTCAGCCCCAGCATTTT. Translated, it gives CASSITTAQPQHF.

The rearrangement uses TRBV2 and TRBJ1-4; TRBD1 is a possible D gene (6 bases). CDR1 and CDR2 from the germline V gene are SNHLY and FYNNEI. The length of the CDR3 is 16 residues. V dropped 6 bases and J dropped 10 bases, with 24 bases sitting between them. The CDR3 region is CASSNGQITVERKLFF. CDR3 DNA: TGTGCCAGCAGCAACGGACAGATCACCGTGGAGCGAAAACTGTTTTTT.